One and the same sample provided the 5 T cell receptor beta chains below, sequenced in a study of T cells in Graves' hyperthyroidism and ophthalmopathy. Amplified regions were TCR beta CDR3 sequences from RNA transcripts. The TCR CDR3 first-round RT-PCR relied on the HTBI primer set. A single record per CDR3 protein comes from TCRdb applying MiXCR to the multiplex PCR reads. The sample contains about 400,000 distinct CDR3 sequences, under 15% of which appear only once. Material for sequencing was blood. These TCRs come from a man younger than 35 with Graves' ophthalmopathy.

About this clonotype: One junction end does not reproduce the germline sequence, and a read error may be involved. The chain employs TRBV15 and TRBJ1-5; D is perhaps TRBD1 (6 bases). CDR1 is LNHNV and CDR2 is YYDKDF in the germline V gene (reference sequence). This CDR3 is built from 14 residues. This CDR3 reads CTTSRAGVNQPQHF. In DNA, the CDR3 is TGTACCACCAGCAGAGCAGGGGTCAATCAGCCCCAGCATTTT.

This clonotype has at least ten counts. CDR3 in amino acids: CASSSLGEAFF. CDR3 nucleotide sequence: TGTGCCAGCAGTTCATTAGGCGAAGCTTTCTTT. The V call is TRBV12-3 or TRBV12-4, the J call TRBJ1-1; D is unresolved. The CDR3 covers 11 residues. The V end was cut by 4 bases, the J end by 8 bases, with 8 bases between.

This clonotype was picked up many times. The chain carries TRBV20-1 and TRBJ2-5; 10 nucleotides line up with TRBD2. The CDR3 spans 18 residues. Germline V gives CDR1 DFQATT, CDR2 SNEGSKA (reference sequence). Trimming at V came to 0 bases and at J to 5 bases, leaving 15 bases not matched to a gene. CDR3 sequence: CSARDDTGLAGVRETQYF. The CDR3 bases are TGCAGTGCTAGAGATGACACGGGGCTAGCGGGAGTTCGGGAGACCCAGTACTTC.

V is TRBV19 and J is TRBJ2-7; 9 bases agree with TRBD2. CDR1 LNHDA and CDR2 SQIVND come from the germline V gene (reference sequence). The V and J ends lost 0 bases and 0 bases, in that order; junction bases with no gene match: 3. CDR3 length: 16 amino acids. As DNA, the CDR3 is TGTGCCAGTAGTATAGATAGCGGGGGCCGCTCCTACGAGCAGTACTTC. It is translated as CASSIDSGGRSYEQYF.

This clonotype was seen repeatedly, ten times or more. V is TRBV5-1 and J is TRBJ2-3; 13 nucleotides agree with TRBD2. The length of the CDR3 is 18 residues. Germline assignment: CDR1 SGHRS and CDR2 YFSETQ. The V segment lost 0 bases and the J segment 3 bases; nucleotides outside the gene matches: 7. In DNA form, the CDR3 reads TGCGCCAGCAGCTTGGAGGGACTAGCGGGGCGGAGTACAGATACGCAGTATTTT. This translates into CASSLEGLAGRSTDTQYF.